These 10 T cell receptor beta chains were sequenced from one sample in a study of cytomegalovirus exposure and HLA in healthy donors. Sequencing was performed with immunoSEQ multiplex PCR; in TCRdb, only in-frame clones are kept and a portion is missing. The profile shows approximately 81,000 clones, approximately 93% of them singletons. Sequencing was performed on PBMCs. All receptors come from a man aged 18 to 30 in good health and CMV-seronegative.

V is TRBV15 and J is TRBJ2-5; maybe TRBD1 (6 bases). In germline, CDR1 is LNHNV, CDR2 YYDKDF (reference sequence). V was pared by 3 bases and J by 3 bases, with 11 bases between. This CDR3 has 14 amino acids. CDR3 in DNA: TGTGCCACCAGCAGGGAGGACAGAAAAGAGACCCAGTACTTC. Translation: CATSREDRKETQYF.

The chain uses TRBV28 and TRBJ1-4; D is unclear. Germline values: CDR1 MDHEN, CDR2 SYDVKM. Trimming stripped 6 bases from V and 7 bases from J, with 21 bases between. This CDR3 comprises 16 residues. This CDR3 is CASSPHAGRNGEKLFF. DNA for the CDR3: TGTGCCAGCAGCCCCCACGCGGGCAGGAATGGTGAAAAACTGTTTTTT.

This clone appeared once. The J gene is TRBJ1-5, the V gene TRBV5-4; 11 nucleotides align to TRBD1. Germline V gene lookup returns CDR1 SGHNT and CDR2 YYREEE (reference sequence). The CDR3 totals 15 residues. CDR3 loop: CATGTGGYSNQPQHF. The CDR3 DNA sequence: TGTGCTACCGGGACAGGGGGTTATAGCAATCAGCCCCAGCATTTT.

This chain links TRBV6-5 with TRBJ2-5; 13 bases line up with TRBD2. Germline trimming cut 6 bases from V and 5 bases from J; bases unmatched to any gene: 6. Germline V lookup: CDR1 MNHEY, CDR2 SVGAGI. The CDR3 contains 15 residues. For the CDR3, the DNA is TGTGCCAGCAGGCAACTAGCGGGAGGGCGGGAGACCCAGTACTTC. This codes for CASRQLAGGRETQYF.

V usage is TRBV5-4 and J usage is TRBJ1-2; 8 nucleotides match TRBD1. Germline-derived CDR1 and CDR2 are SGHNT and YYREEE (reference sequence). V gave up 4 bases and J gave up 8 bases; unmatched junction bases: 7. This CDR3 spans 13 amino acids. The CDR3 DNA reads as TGTGCCAGCAGCCGTGACAGGGGAGGAGGCTACACCTTC. It specifies CASSRDRGGGYTF.

This sequence joins TRBV9 and TRBJ2-5, with D possibly TRBD1 on 6 matching bases. Germline V CDR1 and CDR2: SGDLS, YYNGEE. V lost 2 bases to trimming and J lost 2 bases, with 7 bases between them. CDR3 length: 13 residues. The CDR3 DNA sequence: TGTGCCAGCAGCGTTGGACAGCAAGAGACCCAGTACTTC. It specifies CASSVGQQETQYF.

The chain employs TRBV6-5 and TRBJ1-1, with 8 bases fitting TRBD1. The CDR3 is 12 amino acids. In germline, CDR1 is MNHEY, CDR2 SVGAGI. V was pared by 8 bases and J by 3 bases, with 2 bases of the junction left unmatched. DNA of the CDR3: TGTGCCAGCGGACAGGGTTACACTGAAGCTTTCTTT. Its translation is CASGQGYTEAFF.

V gene TRBV30 combines with J gene TRBJ2-5; 9 nucleotides agree with TRBD1. The V segment lost 8 bases and the J segment 5 bases; nucleotides outside the gene matches: 9. The germline CDR1 and CDR2 sequences are GTSNPN and SVGIG (reference sequence). The length of the CDR3 is 13 residues. Here the CDR3 DNA reads TGTGCCGGCGGACAGGGGCCGTGGGAGACCCAGTACTTC. Translated: CAGGQGPWETQYF.

The chain uses TRBV9 and TRBJ2-1; D may be TRBD2 (6 bases). V lost 3 bases and J 7 bases, leaving 20 bases between the germline ends. Germline loops: CDR1 SGDLS, CDR2 YYNGEE. This CDR3 contains 16 residues. CDR3: CASSGPLAWTSNEQFF. The CDR3 region has the DNA TGTGCCAGCAGCGGACCACTAGCCTGGACATCAAATGAGCAGTTCTTC.

A single count supports this clone. The chain couples TRBV4-1 to TRBJ1-1, with unresolved D. V lost 1 base, J lost 0 bases, and 15 bases lay in between. Germline CDR1 MGHRA, CDR2 YSYEKL. CDR3 size: 17 residues. The CDR3 sequence is CASSQGEWTVMNTEAFF. DNA of the CDR3: TGCGCCAGCAGCCAAGGGGAGTGGACGGTTATGAACACTGAAGCTTTCTTT.